Below are 14 T cell receptor beta chains sequenced from a single sample in a study of CD8 T cells in Susac syndrome. Random hexamers served to reverse transcribe about 0.5 to 1 ug RNA. From the immunoSEQ multiplex PCR reads, TCRdb called clonotypes with MiXCR, one entry per CDR3 protein. The sample holds some 200,000 distinct CDR3 sequences, about 95% seen once. Sequencing was done on a sample of CD4+ T cells from PBMCs. The receptors come from a human donor in good health.

This clonotype came up once. V is TRBV2 and J is TRBJ2-1, with 13 bases lining up with TRBD2. The V gene's germline CDR1 is SNHLY and CDR2 FYNNEI. This CDR3 comprises 17 residues. With 7 bases clipped from V and 8 bases from J, the junction kept 14 bases outside the gene matches. The CDR3 protein is CASMDLSTSGRWDEQFF. In nucleotides, the CDR3 is TGTGCCAGCATGGACCTCTCGACTAGCGGGAGGTGGGATGAGCAGTTCTTC.

V usage is TRBV2 and J usage is TRBJ2-7; no clear D. CDR1 and CDR2 from the germline V gene are SNHLY and FYNNEI. The CDR3 runs 9 residues. The germline V and J ends were trimmed by 11 bases and 9 bases, with 11 bases remaining between them. This CDR3 reads CAVKRWQYF. DNA for the CDR3: TGTGCCGTGAAAAGGTGGCAGTACTTC.

The chain recombines TRBV30 with TRBJ2-7; 7 nucleotides line up with TRBD1. The V segment lost 8 bases and the J segment 0 bases; nucleotides outside the gene matches: 10. The CDR3 length is 14 residues. Germline V lookup: CDR1 GTSNPN, CDR2 SVGIG (reference sequence). The CDR3: CAGKRGQASYEQYF. DNA of the CDR3: TGTGCCGGAAAGAGGGGGCAGGCCTCCTACGAGCAGTACTTC.

This chain joins TRBV28 and TRBJ2-1, with 13 positions matching TRBD2. The CDR3 length is 13 residues. Germline assignment: CDR1 MDHEN and CDR2 SYDVKM. The J segment lost 9 bases and the V segment lost 6 bases, leaving 2 bases of the junction unmatched. The CDR3 is CASRLAGGTEQFF. As DNA, the CDR3 is TGTGCCAGCAGACTAGCGGGAGGGACTGAGCAGTTCTTC.

In its sample, this clonotype was seen once. V and J are TRBV28 and TRBJ2-4, with D perhaps TRBD2 (5 bases). Trimming cost V 5 bases and J 2 bases, with 16 bases left between them. This CDR3 is 16 amino acids long. Germline CDR1 and CDR2: MDHEN and SYDVKM. DNA for the CDR3: TGTGCCAGCAGTGGCCCCGGGATCGCATCCAAAAACATTCAGTACTTC. It codes for CASSGPGIASKNIQYF.

The gene calls are TRBV5-4 and TRBJ2-2, with D uncertain. Trimming removed 5 bases from V and 1 base from J, with 18 bases in between. Looked up from germline, CDR1 is SGHNT and CDR2 is YYREEE (reference sequence). The CDR3 sequence is 17 residues long. DNA for the CDR3: TGTGCCAGCAGTGGGAACTTCCGGGCCCAGAACACCGGGGAGCTGTTTTTT. It is translated as CASSGNFRAQNTGELFF.

In its sample, this clonotype was seen once. The chain combines TRBV4-2 with TRBJ2-2; 7 positions agree with TRBD2. Unmatched junction bases numbered 6, after V lost 1 base and J lost 4 bases. The CDR3 runs to 16 residues. Germline-derived CDR1 and CDR2 are LGHNA and YNFKEQ. CDR3 in amino acids: CASSQVGGSPTGELFF. As DNA, the CDR3 is TGTGCCAGCAGCCAAGTGGGCGGGAGCCCCACCGGGGAGCTGTTTTTT.

The chain links TRBV4-2 to TRBJ2-2; D is unclear. Germline CDR1 reads LGHNA; CDR2 reads YNFKEQ. V was clipped by 0 bases and J by 6 bases, with 8 bases between them. This CDR3 contains 14 residues. The CDR3 sequence: CASSQDRRSGELFF. In nucleotides, the CDR3 is TGTGCCAGCAGCCAAGATAGAAGGTCCGGGGAGCTGTTTTTT.

V and J are TRBV30 and TRBJ1-5, with D uncertain. CDR1 and CDR2 (germline): GTSNPN, SVGIG (reference sequence). V lost 0 bases and J lost 0, with 3 bases in between. This CDR3 is 13 amino acids long. The CDR3 region has the DNA TGTGCCTGGAGTGTAGATAGCAATCAGCCCCAGCATTTT. It specifies CAWSVDSNQPQHF.

This clonotype was observed a single time. The chain uses TRBV29-1 and TRBJ2-1; D uncertain. This CDR3 is 18 amino acids long. Germline CDR1 reads SQVTM; CDR2 reads ANQGSEA. The V end lost 0 bases, the J end lost 0 bases, and 18 bases lay between the germline ends. The CDR3 bases are TGCAGCGTTGAAGATCTATCCCCCCGACAAGCCTCCTACAATGAGCAGTTCTTC. This encodes CSVEDLSPRQASYNEQFF.

This sequence joins TRBV20-1 and TRBJ1-2; TRBD1 might be the D (6 bases). Germline V CDR1 and CDR2: DFQATT, SNEGSKA (reference sequence). V lost 3 bases and J 3 bases, leaving 11 bases between the germline ends. This CDR3 region has 13 residues. DNA for the CDR3: TGCAGTGCTAGCCAGGGGAGGGACTATGGCTACACCTTC. Amino acid sequence: CSASQGRDYGYTF.

The V and J genes are TRBV6-5 and TRBJ1-5; the D gene is possibly TRBD1 (5 bases). CDR1 is MNHEY, CDR2 SVGAGI, per germline. This CDR3 is built from 14 residues. V dropped 6 bases and J dropped 0 bases, with 9 bases sitting between them. The CDR3 DNA sequence: TGTGCCAGCAGGCGAGGGGATAGCAATCAGCCCCAGCATTTT. Its translation: CASRRGDSNQPQHF.

This chain uses TRBV27 with TRBJ2-7; 7 bases fit TRBD1. This CDR3 has 15 residues. The V gene end was trimmed by 6 bases and the J gene end by 2 bases; junction bases not matched to a gene: 10. CDR1 is MNHEY and CDR2 is SMNVEV in the germline V gene (reference sequence). Written as DNA, the CDR3 is TGTGCCAGCAGACCGGGACAGCTAATTCCCTACGAGCAGTACTTC. Amino acids: CASRPGQLIPYEQYF.

The chain couples TRBV20-1 to TRBJ1-2, with D unclear. Germline loops: CDR1 DFQATT, CDR2 SNEGSKA (reference sequence). Trimming removed 6 bases at V and 4 bases at J, with 15 bases between. This CDR3 region has 13 residues. CDR3: CSAPEEGAYGYTF. CDR3 in DNA: TGCAGTGCCCCGGAGGAAGGAGCCTATGGCTACACCTTC.